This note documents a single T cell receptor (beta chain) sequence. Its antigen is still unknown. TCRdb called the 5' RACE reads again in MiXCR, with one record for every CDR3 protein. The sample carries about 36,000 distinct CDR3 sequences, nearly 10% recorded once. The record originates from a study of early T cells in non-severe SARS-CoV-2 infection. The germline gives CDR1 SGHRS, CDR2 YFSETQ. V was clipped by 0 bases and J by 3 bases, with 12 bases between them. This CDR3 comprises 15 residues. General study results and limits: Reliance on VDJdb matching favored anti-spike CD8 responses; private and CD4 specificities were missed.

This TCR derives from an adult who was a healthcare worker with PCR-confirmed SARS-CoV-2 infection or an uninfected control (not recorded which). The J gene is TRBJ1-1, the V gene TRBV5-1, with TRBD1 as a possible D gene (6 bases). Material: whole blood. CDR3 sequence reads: CASSLATGLDTEAFF. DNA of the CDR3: TGCGCCAGCAGCTTGGCCACAGGGCTAGACACTGAAGCTTTCTTT.